This entry lists 17 T cell receptor beta chains sequenced from one sample in a study of cytomegalovirus exposure and HLA in healthy donors. Amplification used 60 Vbeta primers and 13 Jbeta primers. Assay used: immunoSEQ multiplex PCR; TCRdb lists only in-frame clones, some missing. The sample lists 150,000 to 180,000 clones; about 70% were seen once. What was sequenced was PBMCs. Receptor source: a man aged 18 to 35 in good health and CMV-seronegative.

V and J are TRBV5-1 and TRBJ2-6; D possibly corresponds to TRBD1 (6 bases). CDR3 length equals 16 residues. V dropped 4 bases and J dropped 2 bases, with 13 bases sitting between them. CDR1 and CDR2 (germline): SGHRS, YFSETQ. CDR3 protein: CASSLLDRPGANVLTF. CDR3 sequence (DNA): TGCGCCAGCAGCCTCCTCGACAGGCCTGGGGCCAACGTCCTGACTTTC.

The rearrangement links TRBV2 to TRBJ1-3; 7 bases agree with TRBD1. The germline V gene has CDR1 SNHLY and CDR2 FYNNEI. After removal of 5 bases from V and 0 bases from J, the junction contained 7 bases not matched to a gene. CDR3 length equals 16 residues. CDR3 amino acids: CASSPRQGGSGNTIYF. The CDR3 nucleotides read TGTGCCAGCAGTCCACGACAGGGCGGCTCTGGAAACACCATATATTTT.

CDR3 in DNA: TGTGCCATCAGTGTAAAAGGGGGGGATGAGCAGTTCTTC. It codes for CAISVKGGDEQFF. The genes are TRBV10-3 and TRBJ2-1; D may be TRBD2 (7 bases). The germline gives CDR1 ENHRY, CDR2 SYGVKD. Trimming cost V 4 bases and J 8 bases, with 12 bases left between them. The CDR3 is made up of 13 amino acids.

The chain links TRBV5-1 to TRBJ1-6, with D hard to call. V dropped 0 bases and J dropped 0 bases, with 10 bases sitting between them. The CDR3 has 17 amino acids. Looked up from germline, CDR1 is SGHRS and CDR2 is YFSETQ. Written as DNA, the CDR3 is TGCGCCAGCAGCTTGGACCGCCGGAGCTCCTATAATTCACCCCTCCACTTT. Encoded protein: CASSLDRRSSYNSPLHF. Filled out from reference TRBV5-1 and TRBJ1-6, the complete variable domain reads KAGVTQTPRYLIKTRGQQVTLSCSPISGHRSVSWYQQTPGQGLQFLFEYFSETQRNKGNFPGRFSGRQFSNSRSEMNVSTLELGDSALYLCASSLDRRSSYNSPLHFGNGTRLTVT.

V gene TRBV10-3 combines with J gene TRBJ1-1, with 9 bases identical to TRBD1. CDR1 and CDR2 from the germline V gene are ENHRY and SYGVKD. After removal of 8 bases from V and 5 bases from J, the junction contained 9 bases not matched to a gene. This CDR3 region has 14 residues. The CDR3 nucleotides are TGTGCCATCTCAGGGCAAGGGACAGGGACTGAAGCTTTCTTT. Translated: CAISGQGTGTEAFF.

V gene TRBV5-4 combines with J gene TRBJ2-3, with 7 positions matching TRBD1. Germline V gives CDR1 SGHNT, CDR2 YYREEE (reference sequence). The CDR3 length is 14 residues. Trimming removed 0 bases from V and 6 bases from J; junction bases left unmatched: 4. CDR3 loop: CASSLETGVDTQYF. For the CDR3, the DNA is TGTGCCAGCAGCTTGGAAACAGGGGTGGATACGCAGTATTTT.

The CDR3, as DNA: TGCGCCAGCAGTCCCAGGACCCCGGGGGAAGAGACCCAGTACTTC. Translating it yields CASSPRTPGEETQYF. This rearrangement joins TRBV10-2 to TRBJ2-5; weak D call: TRBD2 (6 bases). The CDR3 runs to 15 residues. Germline values: CDR1 WSHSY, CDR2 SAAADI. V shed 5 bases and J shed 3 bases, with 16 bases lying between them.

The chain has TRBV10-1 and TRBJ2-1, with unresolved D. This CDR3 has 12 amino acids. Trimming pared 9 bases from V and 5 bases from J, leaving 11 bases between. Germline V CDR1 and CDR2: WNHNN, SYGVQD (reference sequence). The chain's CDR3 is CASRGLDNEQFF. CDR3 coding DNA: TGCGCCAGTCGTGGTCTAGACAATGAGCAGTTCTTC.

V gene TRBV7-8 combines with J gene TRBJ1-2; tentatively, D is TRBD1 (6 bases). CDR1 is SGHVS, CDR2 FQNEAQ, per germline. V was clipped by 1 base and J by 10 bases, with 19 bases between them. The CDR3 consists of 15 residues. For the CDR3, the DNA is TGTGCCAGCAGCTTAGAAGGAACAGGGTCCCTATCCTACACCTTC. It translates to CASSLEGTGSLSYTF. Together with reference TRBV7-8 and TRBJ1-2, the CDR3 gives the full variable domain: GAGVSQSPRYKVAKRGQDVALRCDPISGHVSLFWYQQALGQGPEFLTYFQNEAQLDKSGLPSDRFFAERPEGSVSTLKIQRTQQEDSAVYLCASSLEGTGSLSYTFGSGTRLTVV.

V and J are TRBV5-5 and TRBJ2-4, with D unresolved. Per germline, CDR1 SGHKS and CDR2 YYEKEE (reference sequence). The CDR3 consists of 12 residues. V dropped 2 bases and J dropped 5 bases, with 5 bases sitting between them. Here the CDR3 DNA reads TGTGCCAGCAGCTTCTTCCAAAACATTCAGTACTTC. Protein sequence: CASSFFQNIQYF. The full variable domain, with the rest looked up from reference TRBV5-5 and TRBJ2-4, is DAGVTQSPTHLIKTRGQQVTLRCSPISGHKSVSWYQQVLGQGPQFIFQYYEKEERGRGNFPDRFSARQFPNYSSELNVNALLLGDSALYLCASSFFQNIQYFGAGTRLSVL.

This sequence joins TRBV4-3 and TRBJ2-1; 9 bases map to TRBD1. The CDR3 covers 16 residues. Germline lookup yields CDR1 LGHNA and CDR2 YSLEER. Unmatched junction bases numbered 1, after V lost 0 bases and J lost 1 base. CDR3 bases: TGCGCCAGCAGCCAAGACGGGACAGGGTCCTACAATGAGCAGTTCTTC. Protein: CASSQDGTGSYNEQFF.

This clone appeared a few times. This rearrangement joins TRBV5-5 to TRBJ1-6; 8 bases map to TRBD1. Germline V gene lookup returns CDR1 SGHKS and CDR2 YYEKEE (reference sequence). V trimming: 2 bases; J trimming: 7 bases; junction bases outside the gene matches: 8. This CDR3 region has 16 residues. CDR3 bases: TGTGCCAGCAGCTTTATTGGCCAGGGGGCAAATTCACCCCTCCACTTT. Amino acid sequence: CASSFIGQGANSPLHF.

This clone appeared once. The chain links TRBV27 to TRBJ2-7, with TRBD2 identical over 7 bases. The length of the CDR3 is 15 residues. V lost 3 bases to trimming and J lost 4 bases; unmatched junction nucleotides: 9. CDR1 MNHEY and CDR2 SMNVEV come from the germline V gene (reference sequence). CDR3 sequence (DNA): TGTGCCAGCAGTTTTGCGGATGGGAGGGTATACGAGCAGTACTTC. Its translation is CASSFADGRVYEQYF.

This chain joins TRBV11-2 and TRBJ2-3; the D gene is possibly TRBD2 (5 bases). The germline CDR1 and CDR2 sequences are SGHAT and FQNNGV. The CDR3 has 16 amino acids. Trimming removed 5 bases at V and 2 bases at J, with 17 bases between. The CDR3 nucleotides are TGTGCCAGCAGCCCTACCTCGGGGAGTCCCACAGATACGCAGTATTTT. Its protein is CASSPTSGSPTDTQYF.

This clone was found a few times. The chain uses TRBV6-1 and TRBJ1-1; D is possibly TRBD1 (6 bases). The germline V and J ends were trimmed by 4 bases and 3 bases, with 9 bases remaining between them. The germline gives CDR1 MNHNS, CDR2 SASEGT. There are 13 residues in the CDR3. CDR3 nucleotide sequence: TGTGCCAGCAGTGTGCAGGGGTACACTGAAGCTTTCTTT. Its translation: CASSVQGYTEAFF.

The chain uses TRBV6-1 and TRBJ1-3; D unresolved. Trimming took off 6 bases at V and 0 bases at J, with 12 bases between the two ends. CDR1 and CDR2 from the germline V gene are MNHNS and SASEGT. This CDR3 has 15 amino acids. The CDR3 DNA reads TGTGCCAGCAGGGTGGAGGGCACCTCTGGAAACACCATATATTTT. Its protein product is CASRVEGTSGNTIYF.

J is TRBJ2-1 and V is TRBV19; TRBD2 agrees at 16 bases. The CDR3 runs 18 residues. The ends lost 5 bases at V and 0 bases at J; junction bases unmatched: 4. In germline, CDR1 is LNHDA, CDR2 SQIVND (reference sequence). The CDR3 here is CASSPGLAGGRSYNEQFF. The DNA for the CDR3 is TGTGCCAGTAGTCCGGGACTAGCGGGGGGGCGCTCCTACAATGAGCAGTTCTTC.